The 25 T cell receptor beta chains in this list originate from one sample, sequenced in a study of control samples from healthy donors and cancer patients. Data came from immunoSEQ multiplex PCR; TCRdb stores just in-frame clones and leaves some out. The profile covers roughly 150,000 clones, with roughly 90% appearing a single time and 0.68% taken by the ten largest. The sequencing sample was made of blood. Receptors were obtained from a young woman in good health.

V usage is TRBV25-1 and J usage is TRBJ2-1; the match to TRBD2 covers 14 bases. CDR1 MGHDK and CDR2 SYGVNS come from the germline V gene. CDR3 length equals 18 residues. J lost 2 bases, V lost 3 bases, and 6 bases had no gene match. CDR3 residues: CASSEWTSGRLPYNEQFF. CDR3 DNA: TGTGCCAGCAGTGAGTGGACTAGCGGGAGGCTACCCTACAATGAGCAGTTCTTC.

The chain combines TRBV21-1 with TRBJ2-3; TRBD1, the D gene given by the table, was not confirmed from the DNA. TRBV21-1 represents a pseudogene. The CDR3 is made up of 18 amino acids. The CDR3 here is CASSNYRRSDRGTDTQYF. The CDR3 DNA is TGTGCCAGCAGCAATTACCGTCGGTCGGACAGGGGGACAGATACGCAGTATTTT.

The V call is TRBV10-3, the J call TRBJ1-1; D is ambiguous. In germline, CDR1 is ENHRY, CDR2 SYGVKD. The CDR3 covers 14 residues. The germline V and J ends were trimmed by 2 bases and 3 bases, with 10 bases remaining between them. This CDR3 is CAISEITGHTEAFF. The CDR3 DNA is TGTGCCATCAGTGAGATCACTGGGCACACTGAAGCTTTCTTT.

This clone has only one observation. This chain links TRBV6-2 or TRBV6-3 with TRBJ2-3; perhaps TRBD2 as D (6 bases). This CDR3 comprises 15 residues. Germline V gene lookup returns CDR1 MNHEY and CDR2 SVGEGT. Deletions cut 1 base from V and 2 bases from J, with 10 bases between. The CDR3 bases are TGTGCCAGCAGTTACTACGGGAGTATCACAGATACGCAGTATTTT. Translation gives CASSYYGSITDTQYF.

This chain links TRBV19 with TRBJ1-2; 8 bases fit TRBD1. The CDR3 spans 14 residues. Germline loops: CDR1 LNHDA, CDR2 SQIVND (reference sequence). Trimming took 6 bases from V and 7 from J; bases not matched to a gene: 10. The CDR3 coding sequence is TGTGCCAGTAGGGACAGGGCCTCTATCTTTGGCTACACCTTC. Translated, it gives CASRDRASIFGYTF.

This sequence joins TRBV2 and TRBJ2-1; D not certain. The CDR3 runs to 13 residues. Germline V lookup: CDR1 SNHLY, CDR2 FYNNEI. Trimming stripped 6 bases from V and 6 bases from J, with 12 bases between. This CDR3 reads CASRTPLGNEQFF. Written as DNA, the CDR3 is TGTGCCAGCAGGACGCCGCTAGGCAATGAGCAGTTCTTC.

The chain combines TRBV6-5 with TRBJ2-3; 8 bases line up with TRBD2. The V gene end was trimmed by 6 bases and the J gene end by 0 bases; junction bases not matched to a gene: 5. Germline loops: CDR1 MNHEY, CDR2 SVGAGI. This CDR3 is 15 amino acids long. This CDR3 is CASRVGLASTDTQYF. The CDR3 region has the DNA TGTGCCAGCAGAGTCGGACTAGCTAGCACAGATACGCAGTATTTT.

The CDR3 sequence is CSAPRLYEQYF. CDR3 in DNA: TGCAGTGCCCCGAGGTTGTACGAGCAGTACTTC. The chain combines TRBV20-1 with TRBJ2-7, with D unresolved. Trimming left V 6 bases short and J 4 bases short, with 10 bases between. CDR1 is DFQATT and CDR2 is SNEGSKA in the germline V gene (reference sequence). This CDR3 region has 11 residues.

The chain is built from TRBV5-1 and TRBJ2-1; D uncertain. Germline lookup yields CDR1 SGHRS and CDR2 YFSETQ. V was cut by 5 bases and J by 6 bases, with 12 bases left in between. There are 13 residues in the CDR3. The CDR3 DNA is TGCGCCAGCAGACTGAGGCACCCCAATGAGCAGTTCTTC. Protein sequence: CASRLRHPNEQFF.

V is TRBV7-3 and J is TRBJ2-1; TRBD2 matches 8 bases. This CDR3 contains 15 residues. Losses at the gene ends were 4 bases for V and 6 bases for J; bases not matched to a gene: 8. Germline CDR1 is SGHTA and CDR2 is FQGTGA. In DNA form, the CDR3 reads TGTGCCAGCAGCTCGTCGGGGGGGGGCACCAATGAGCAGTTCTTC. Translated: CASSSSGGGTNEQFF.

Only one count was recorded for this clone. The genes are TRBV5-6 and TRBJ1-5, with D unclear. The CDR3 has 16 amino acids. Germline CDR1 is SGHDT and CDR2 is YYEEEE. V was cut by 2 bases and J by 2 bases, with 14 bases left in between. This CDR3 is CASSFTAGVGNQPQHF. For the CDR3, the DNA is TGTGCCAGCAGCTTCACCGCGGGAGTTGGCAATCAGCCCCAGCATTTT. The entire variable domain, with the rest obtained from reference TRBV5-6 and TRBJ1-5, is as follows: DAGVTQSPTHLIKTRGQQVTLRCSPKSGHDTVSWYQQALGQGPQFIFQYYEEEERQRGNFPDRFSGHQFPNYSSELNVNALLLGDSALYLCASSFTAGVGNQPQHFGDGTRLSIL.

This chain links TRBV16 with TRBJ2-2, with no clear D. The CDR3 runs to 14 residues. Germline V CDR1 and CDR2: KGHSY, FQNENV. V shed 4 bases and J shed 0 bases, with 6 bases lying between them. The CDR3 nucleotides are TGTGCCAGCAGCCCAGGAGCGAACACCGGGGAGCTGTTTTTT. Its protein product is CASSPGANTGELFF. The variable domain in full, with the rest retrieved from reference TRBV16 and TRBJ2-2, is GEEVAQTPKHLVRGEGQKAKLYCAPIKGHSYVFWYQQVLKNEFKFLISFQNENVFDETGMPKERFSAKCLPNSPCSLEIQATKLEDSAVYFCASSPGANTGELFFGEGSRLTVL.

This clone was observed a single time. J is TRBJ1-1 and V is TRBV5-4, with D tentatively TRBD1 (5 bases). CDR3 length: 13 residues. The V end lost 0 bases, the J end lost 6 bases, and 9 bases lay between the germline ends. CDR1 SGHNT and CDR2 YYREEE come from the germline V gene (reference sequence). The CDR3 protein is CASSLVPGPEAFF. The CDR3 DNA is TGTGCCAGCAGCTTGGTCCCAGGGCCTGAAGCTTTCTTT. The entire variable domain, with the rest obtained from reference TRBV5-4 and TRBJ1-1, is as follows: ETGVTQSPTHLIKTRGQQVTLRCSSQSGHNTVSWYQQALGQGPQFIFQYYREEENGRGNFPPRFSGLQFPNYSSELNVNALELDDSALYLCASSLVPGPEAFFGQGTRLTVV.

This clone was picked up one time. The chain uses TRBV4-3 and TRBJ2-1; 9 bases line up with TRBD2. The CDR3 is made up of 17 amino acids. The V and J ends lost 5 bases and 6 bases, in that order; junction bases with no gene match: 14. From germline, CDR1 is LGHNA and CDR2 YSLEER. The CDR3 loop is CASSSTSMAGGPNEQFF. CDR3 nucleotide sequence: TGCGCCAGCAGCTCTACTTCGATGGCGGGAGGGCCCAATGAGCAGTTCTTC.

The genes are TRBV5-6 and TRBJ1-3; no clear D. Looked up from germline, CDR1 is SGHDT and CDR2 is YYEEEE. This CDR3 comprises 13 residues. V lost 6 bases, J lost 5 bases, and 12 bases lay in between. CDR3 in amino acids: CASTLPPRNTIYF. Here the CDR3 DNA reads TGTGCCAGCACCTTACCCCCAAGAAACACCATATATTTT. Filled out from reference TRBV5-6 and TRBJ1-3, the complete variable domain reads DAGVTQSPTHLIKTRGQQVTLRCSPKSGHDTVSWYQQALGQGPQFIFQYYEEEERQRGNFPDRFSGHQFPNYSSELNVNALLLGDSALYLCASTLPPRNTIYFGEGSWLTVV.

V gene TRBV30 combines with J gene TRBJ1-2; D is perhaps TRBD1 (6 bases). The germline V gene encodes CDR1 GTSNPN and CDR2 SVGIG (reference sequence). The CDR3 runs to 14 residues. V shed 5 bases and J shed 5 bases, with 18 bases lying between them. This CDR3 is CAWSRRGQGYGYTF. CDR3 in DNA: TGTGCCTGGTCCCGCAGGGGCCAAGGGTATGGCTACACCTTC.

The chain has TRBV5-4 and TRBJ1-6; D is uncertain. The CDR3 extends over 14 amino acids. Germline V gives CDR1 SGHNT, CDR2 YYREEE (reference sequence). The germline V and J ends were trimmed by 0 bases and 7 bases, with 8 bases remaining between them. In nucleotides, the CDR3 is TGTGCCAGCAGCTTGGACTTGGAGAATTCACCCCTCCACTTT. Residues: CASSLDLENSPLHF.

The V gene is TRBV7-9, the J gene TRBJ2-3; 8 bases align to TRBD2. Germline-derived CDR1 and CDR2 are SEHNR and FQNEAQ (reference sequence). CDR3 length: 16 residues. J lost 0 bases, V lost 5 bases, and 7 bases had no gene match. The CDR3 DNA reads TGTGCCAGCAGCGTCCGACTAGCGTTAAGCACAGATACGCAGTATTTT. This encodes CASSVRLALSTDTQYF.

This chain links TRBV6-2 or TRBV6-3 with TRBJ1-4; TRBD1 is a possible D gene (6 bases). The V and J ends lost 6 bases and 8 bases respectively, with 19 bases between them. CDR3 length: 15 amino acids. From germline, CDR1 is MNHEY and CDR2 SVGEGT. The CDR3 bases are TGTGCCAGCAGCCCGCTCCGAGGGACAAACGAAAAACTGTTTTTT. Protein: CASSPLRGTNEKLFF.

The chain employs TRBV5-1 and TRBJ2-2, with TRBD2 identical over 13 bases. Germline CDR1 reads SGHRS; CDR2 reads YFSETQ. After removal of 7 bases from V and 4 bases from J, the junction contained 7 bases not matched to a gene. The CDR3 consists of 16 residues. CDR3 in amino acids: CASQLAGGPGTGELFF. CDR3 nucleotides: TGCGCCAGCCAACTAGCGGGAGGGCCTGGCACCGGGGAGCTGTTTTTT.

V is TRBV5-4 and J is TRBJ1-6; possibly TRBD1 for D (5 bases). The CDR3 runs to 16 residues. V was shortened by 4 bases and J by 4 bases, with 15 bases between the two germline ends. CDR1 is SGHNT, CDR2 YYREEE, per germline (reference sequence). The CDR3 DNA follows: TGTGCCAGCAGCCTTCGGGGCGGGAGATATAATTCACCCCTCCACTTT. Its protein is CASSLRGGRYNSPLHF.

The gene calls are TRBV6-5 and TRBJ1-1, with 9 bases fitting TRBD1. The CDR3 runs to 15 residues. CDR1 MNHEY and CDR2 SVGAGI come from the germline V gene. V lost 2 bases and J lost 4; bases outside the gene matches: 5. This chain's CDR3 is CASSYGDRVSTEAFF. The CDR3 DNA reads TGTGCCAGCAGTTACGGGGACAGGGTGAGCACTGAAGCTTTCTTT.

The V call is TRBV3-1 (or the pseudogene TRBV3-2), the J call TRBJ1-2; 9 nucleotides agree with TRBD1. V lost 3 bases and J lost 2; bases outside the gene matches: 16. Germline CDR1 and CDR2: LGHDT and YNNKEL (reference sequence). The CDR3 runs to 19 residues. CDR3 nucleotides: TGTGCCAGCAGCCATGCACCACTCGGGGACAGGGCCCGAAACTATGGCTACACCTTC. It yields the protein CASSHAPLGDRARNYGYTF.

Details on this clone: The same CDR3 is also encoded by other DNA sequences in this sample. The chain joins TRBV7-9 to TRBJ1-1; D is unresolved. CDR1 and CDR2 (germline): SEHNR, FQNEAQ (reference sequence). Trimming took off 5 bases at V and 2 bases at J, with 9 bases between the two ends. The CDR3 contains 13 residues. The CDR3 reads CASSLDFNTEAFF. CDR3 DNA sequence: TGTGCCAGCAGCCTAGACTTTAACACTGAAGCTTTCTTT.

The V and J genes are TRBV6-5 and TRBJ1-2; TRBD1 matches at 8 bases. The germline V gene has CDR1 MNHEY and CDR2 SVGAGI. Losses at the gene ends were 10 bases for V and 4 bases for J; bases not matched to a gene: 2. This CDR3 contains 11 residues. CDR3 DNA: TGTGCCACAACAGGGGGCTATGGCTACACCTTC. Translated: CATTGGYGYTF.